This passage covers 3 T cell receptor beta chains from one sample sequenced in a study of blood T cell repertoires in COVID-19. TCRdb's copy holds only in-frame clones and misses some; the assay was immunoSEQ multiplex PCR. The profile shows tens of thousands of clones, 80% to 90% of them singletons. Sequencing was done on a sample of peripheral blood. The origin of the receptors is a human donor in a cohort sampled during active COVID-19. The donor label of this sample is uncertain.

V is TRBV19 and J is TRBJ2-6; 7 bases are shared with TRBD1. Germline trimming cut 3 bases from V and 2 bases from J; bases unmatched to any gene: 10. Germline V CDR1 and CDR2: LNHDA, SQIVND (reference sequence). This CDR3 spans 18 amino acids. This CDR3 reads CASSIVWQGVAGANVLTF. Written as DNA, the CDR3 is TGTGCCAGTAGTATTGTTTGGCAGGGGGTCGCTGGGGCCAACGTCCTGACTTTC.

The chain recombines TRBV20-1 with TRBJ2-5; D possibly corresponds to TRBD2 (6 bases). The CDR3 length is 13 residues. V was trimmed by 3 bases and J by 2 bases, leaving 10 bases between them. The germline gives CDR1 DFQATT, CDR2 SNEGSKA (reference sequence). The DNA for the CDR3 is TGCAGTGCTAGTTATAGCGGACAAGAGACCCAGTACTTC. It codes for CSASYSGQETQYF.

In its sample, this clone was seen once. The V gene is TRBV11-2, the J gene TRBJ2-2, with TRBD2 identical over 13 bases. V trimming: 1 base; J trimming: 5 bases; junction bases outside the gene matches: 7. In germline, CDR1 is SGHAT, CDR2 FQNNGV. The CDR3 is 18 amino acids. CDR3 bases: TGTGCCAGCAGCTTAGGACTAGCGGGGGGCTTGGCGACCGGGGAGCTGTTTTTT. Translated, it gives CASSLGLAGGLATGELFF.